Listed below are T cell receptor beta chains from one sample, sequenced in a study of identifying expanded T cells in peripheral blood. Produced via immunoSEQ multiplex PCR; TCRdb's table is partial and in-frame only. The repertoire holds some 78,000 clones, with 88% as singletons. Sequenced sample: blood. Receptors were obtained from a person aged 18 to 70 in good health. The CDR3 runs from the conserved cysteine through the conserved F or W.

v_call cdr3_aa
TRBV6-6 CASSLLENTEAFF
TRBV6-5 CASSPDRNYGYTF
TRBV14 CASSQVQQVLHTGELFF
TRBV5-4 CASSAWDGEETQYF
TRBV5-1 CASSLEASGGLRTDTQYF
TRBV5-6 CASSFMTASNEKLFF
TRBV6-5 CASSYSGRPTNYGYTF
TRBV6-5 CASRQGGRPTNEQFF
TRBV7-9 CASSRQDQPQHF
TRBV6-6 CASIHRRGTEAFF
TRBV5-4 CASSGTGGGETQYF
TRBV5-6 CASSPGTASITQYF
TRBV4-1 CASSQETGGYTF
TRBV27 CASRPTGQFEQYF
TRBV7-8 CASSYRGQPQHF
TRBV30 CACSLNRAFGYGYTF
TRBV5-8 CASSKLTGDEQFF
TRBV9 CASSVVTGGDTGELFF
TRBV7-8 CASSSGSITSTDTQYF
TRBV2 CASSGQGTGANVLTF
TRBV11-2 CASSLLGPETQYF
TRBV9 CASSVELGGNEQYF
TRBV5-1 CASSLMDRGYNEQFF
TRBV9 CASSPGLTSRKTQYF
TRBV25-1 CASRGSGNQPQHF
TRBV20-1 CSAPLGYEQYF
TRBV4-3 CASSQETGARGYTF
TRBV4-2 CASSREINYGYTF
TRBV18 CASSIGQGYTEAFF
TRBV28 CASSSRAYYGYTF
TRBV7-2 CASSPQGQGASGNTIYF
TRBV18 CASSPGEGNYGYTF
TRBV6-6 CASSYSRGGLETQYF
TRBV10-3 CAISESSLNTEAFF
TRBV28 CASSRGGVYNEQFF
TRBV9 CASSVVPGDEQYF
TRBV6-5 CASSYLDSASGELFF
TRBV2 CATAGGEPGTQYF
TRBV7-9 CASSTNTAYGYTF
TRBV9 CASSGASGGAFGEQFF
TRBV5-6 CASSPGQGYGYTF
TRBV7-2 CASSLVGGQPQHF
TRBV6-5 CASSYSFPRNSPLHF
TRBV9 CASSILPSGGLNNEQFF
TRBV7-8 CASSLAWGGDQPQHF
TRBV2 CASNLRLAYEQYF
TRBV19 CATSWGDRADYGYTF
TRBV7-2 CASSSPEGGRGQGRYEQYF
TRBV6-1 CASSAPRTGPFSTEAFF
TRBV7-9 CASSARAPGYNEQFF
TRBV7-6 CASSLARGETQYF
TRBV29-1 CSVAKGGSYGYTF